This T cell receptor (beta chain) was recorded in a study of T-cell reconstitution after alpha-beta-depleted transplantation in children. The CDR3 is 14 residues long. Trimming cost V 0 bases and J 3 bases, with 8 bases left between them. The V gene's germline CDR1 is LGHDT and CDR2 YNNKEL (reference sequence). Of note for this clonotype: What it binds is unknown.

TCRbeta library construction was performed incorporating unique molecular identifiers. TCRdb re-analysed the PCR reads in MiXCR, keeping a single row per CDR3 protein. This table has about 830,000 distinct CDR3 sequences, less than 20% appearing once. Whole-study findings and limits: Some patients showed high day-60 TCRbeta diversity, which derived from surviving recipient T cells and thymic progenitors. After one year, T-cell counts and TCRbeta diversity mostly came from new T cells. By about two months after transplant, alpha-beta T cells reportedly arose from several hundred graft clones that had expanded.

The source is a male patient between 10 and 17 years old who had a stem cell transplant for acute lymphoblastic leukemia, so the T cells may come from the graft donor. The sample in question was PBMCs, mostly from graft donor cells, obtained 360 days after TCRalphabeta/CD19-depleted stem cell transplant. The chain uses TRBV3-1 and TRBJ1-2; possible D gene TRBD1, 5 bases. For the CDR3, the DNA is TGTGCCAGCAGCCAAGATGGGGCTTACTATGGCTACACCTTC. It codes for CASSQDGAYYGYTF.